These 30 T cell receptor beta chains were all obtained from the same sample, sequenced in a study of shared clonotypes between healthy human individuals (dated by TCRdb to 2018 to 2020). Library generation was performed with the immunoSEQ multiplex PCR assay. The table comes from immuneACCESS by way of TCRdb, which keeps in-frame sequences with V and J called. Part of the clones is missing from these tables; in studies checked, under half for an unresolved V gene and the rest for unknown reasons. The sample has roughly 2.2 million clones on record, 80% to 95% of them singletons. The biggest ten clones account for under 0.45% of the sample. Sequencing was carried out using naive CD4+ T cells from PBMCs. The label giving this sample's cell subset or site can be read as: CD45RA+ positively selected. These receptors all come from a man between 18 and 29 years old in good health. Some clones in this sample may be carry-over from other donors' samples.

V usage is TRBV19 and J usage is TRBJ2-2; D possibly uses TRBD1 or TRBD2 (6 bases each). There are 15 residues in the CDR3. Trimming pared 6 bases from V and 5 bases from J, leaving 16 bases between. Germline values: CDR1 LNHDA, CDR2 SQIVND (reference sequence). CDR3 sequence (DNA): TGTGCCAGTAGAATCGGGGGCTCGGGGACCGGGGAGCTGTTTTTT. It codes for CASRIGGSGTGELFF.

Turning to this clone: Other nucleotide sequences in the sample specify the same CDR3. This sequence joins TRBV28 and TRBJ1-5; tentative D call: TRBD1 (5 bases). CDR3 length equals 14 residues. The germline V and J ends were trimmed by 3 bases and 2 bases, with 8 bases remaining between them. Germline values: CDR1 MDHEN, CDR2 SYDVKM. The CDR3: CASSFGRGNQPQHF. In DNA, the CDR3 is TGTGCCAGCAGTTTCGGCAGGGGCAATCAGCCCCAGCATTTT.

The chain has TRBV19 and TRBJ1-2; unclear D gene. Looked up from germline, CDR1 is LNHDA and CDR2 is SQIVND (reference sequence). V lost 5 bases to trimming and J lost 0 bases, with 19 bases between them. This CDR3 is 17 amino acids long. CDR3: CASSQIARGGTNYGYTF. The DNA for the CDR3 is TGTGCCAGTAGTCAAATCGCCCGTGGAGGAACTAACTATGGCTACACCTTC.

This clone was observed once. This chain connects TRBV5-6 to TRBJ2-1, with a tentative D call TRBD1 (6 bases). Trimming pared 4 bases from V and 3 bases from J, leaving 14 bases between. Germline V lookup: CDR1 SGHDT, CDR2 YYEEEE. The CDR3 runs 15 residues. Written as DNA, the CDR3 is TGTGCCAGCAGCCCCAGGGGCAGAAGCTACAATGAGCAGTTCTTC. Encoded protein: CASSPRGRSYNEQFF. Using reference TRBV5-6 and TRBJ2-1 for the parts outside the CDR3, the full variable domain is DAGVTQSPTHLIKTRGQQVTLRCSPKSGHDTVSWYQQALGQGPQFIFQYYEEEERQRGNFPDRFSGHQFPNYSSELNVNALLLGDSALYLCASSPRGRSYNEQFFGPGTRLTVL.

The chain carries TRBV5-4 and TRBJ1-1; maybe TRBD1 (5 bases). V lost 4 bases to trimming and J lost 1 base, with 8 bases between them. Germline V gene lookup returns CDR1 SGHNT and CDR2 YYREEE (reference sequence). The CDR3 runs 13 residues. CDR3 DNA: TGTGCCAGCAGCAGCGGACAGAACACTGAAGCTTTCTTT. This encodes CASSSGQNTEAFF. Filled out from reference TRBV5-4 and TRBJ1-1, the complete variable domain reads ETGVTQSPTHLIKTRGQQVTLRCSSQSGHNTVSWYQQALGQGPQFIFQYYREEENGRGNFPPRFSGLQFPNYSSELNVNALELDDSALYLCASSSGQNTEAFFGQGTRLTVV.

This clone was seen just once. V and J are TRBV6-1 and TRBJ2-7; D may be TRBD2 (5 bases). This CDR3 comprises 12 residues. The ends were cut back, 6 bases at V and 3 bases at J, with 9 bases in the middle. The germline gives CDR1 MNHNS, CDR2 SASEGT. The CDR3 DNA sequence: TGTGCCAGCAGGGGAGCGAGCTACGAGCAGTACTTC. This sequence encodes CASRGASYEQYF.

The rearrangement links TRBV7-2 to TRBJ2-2; D possibly matches TRBD1 or TRBD2 (5 bases each). CDR1 is SGHTA and CDR2 is FQGNSA in the germline V gene. This CDR3 contains 15 residues. Trimming left V 8 bases short and J 0 bases short, with 13 bases between. The CDR3 reads CASGGRPANTGELFF. The CDR3 nucleotides are TGTGCCAGCGGGGGTAGACCCGCGAACACCGGGGAGCTGTTTTTT. Together with reference TRBV7-2 and TRBJ2-2, the CDR3 gives the full variable domain: GAGVSQSPSNKVTEKGKDVELRCDPISGHTALYWYRQSLGQGLEFLIYFQGNSAPDKSGLPSDRFSAERTGGSVSTLTIQRTQQEDSAVYLCASGGRPANTGELFFGEGSRLTVL.

This rearrangement joins TRBV29-1 to TRBJ1-1; no clear D. The CDR3 is 20 amino acids. CDR1 and CDR2 (germline): SQVTM, ANQGSEA. The V gene lost 4 bases and the J gene lost 11 bases, with 41 bases spanning the gap. The CDR3 sequence is CSVGVFRRSSDSAGGYEAFF. CDR3 sequence (DNA): TGCAGCGTTGGGGTTTTTAGGAGATCCTCGGACTCCGCCGGAGGGTATGAGGCTTTCTTT.

As to this clone: This CDR3 is also generated by other DNA sequences in the sample. The gene calls are TRBV5-1 and TRBJ1-5, with D uncertain. V shed 3 bases and J shed 3 bases, with 7 bases lying between them. The germline CDR1 and CDR2 sequences are SGHRS and YFSETQ. This CDR3 has 13 amino acids. CDR3 in amino acids: CASSSGSNQPQHF. The CDR3 coding sequence is TGCGCCAGCAGCTCGGGCTCCAATCAGCCCCAGCATTTT.

This clone was detected a few times. The chain couples TRBV2 to TRBJ1-3, with D possibly TRBD1 on 5 matching bases. The ends were cut back, 6 bases at V and 2 bases at J, with 14 bases in the middle. The germline V gene has CDR1 SNHLY and CDR2 FYNNEI. The CDR3 is made up of 15 amino acids. CDR3 loop: CASRTPPGAGNTIYF. The CDR3 DNA is TGTGCCAGCAGGACCCCCCCGGGGGCTGGAAACACCATATATTTT.

Notes on this clone: Other DNA sequences from this sample encode an identical CDR3 as well. The rearrangement links TRBV9 to TRBJ2-3, with D possibly TRBD2 on 6 matching bases. Germline CDR1 is SGDLS and CDR2 is YYNGEE. This CDR3 is built from 12 residues. The V gene lost 4 bases and the J gene lost 6 bases, with 9 bases spanning the gap. This CDR3 is CASSPSGDTQYF. CDR3 DNA: TGTGCCAGCAGCCCCAGCGGGGATACGCAGTATTTT.

The chain recombines TRBV10-2 with TRBJ1-2; 7 bases line up with TRBD1. In germline, CDR1 is WSHSY, CDR2 SAAADI. After removal of 2 bases from V and 8 bases from J, the junction contained 11 bases not matched to a gene. CDR3 size: 15 residues. CDR3 sequence: CASSEKTRRGGGYTF. The CDR3 DNA follows: TGCGCCAGCAGTGAGAAAACCCGCAGGGGGGGAGGCTACACCTTC.

As regards this clone: The identical CDR3 is also encoded by other nucleotide sequences in the sample. This chain connects TRBV29-1 to TRBJ1-3; TRBD1 might be the D (5 bases). V lost 4 bases, J lost 0 bases, and 10 bases lay in between. Germline V gene data show CDR1 as SQVTM and CDR2 as ANQGSEA. The CDR3 contains 14 residues. The CDR3 nucleotides read TGCAGCGTTGCGGGGCGGTCCTCTGGAAACACCATATATTTT. It yields the protein CSVAGRSSGNTIYF.

The J gene is TRBJ2-3, the V gene TRBV6-1; TRBD2 is a possible D gene (6 bases). Germline V CDR1 and CDR2: MNHNS, SASEGT. The CDR3 loop spans 13 amino acids. The V end lost 3 bases, the J end lost 6 bases, and 10 bases lay between the germline ends. In DNA form, the CDR3 reads TGTGCCAGCAGTGACGGGAGTTGGGATACGCAGTATTTT. As protein: CASSDGSWDTQYF.

The J gene is TRBJ2-1, the V gene TRBV29-1; possible D gene TRBD2, 6 bases. The CDR3 loop spans 16 amino acids. The V gene's germline CDR1 is SQVTM and CDR2 ANQGSEA. V lost 1 base and J 8 bases, leaving 21 bases between the germline ends. As DNA, the CDR3 is TGCAGCGTTGAAGGACAGTCGGCGGACTATTATTATGAGCAGTTCTTC. This gives the protein CSVEGQSADYYYEQFF.

In regard to this clone: One end of the junction does not line up with germline, which may come from a read error. The genes are TRBV7-9 and TRBJ1-5; TRBD1 matches at 7 bases. Germline CDR1 is SEHNR and CDR2 is FQNEAQ (reference sequence). The length of the CDR3 is 14 residues. CDR3 DNA sequence: TGTGCCAGCAGCTTACAGGGGGGCAATCGGCCCCAGCATTTT. This gives the protein CASSLQGGNRPQHF.

V usage is TRBV28 and J usage is TRBJ2-7; D call uncertain. Germline assignment: CDR1 MDHEN and CDR2 SYDVKM. This CDR3 is built from 14 residues. V lost 6 bases and J 5 bases, leaving 17 bases between the germline ends. CDR3: CASRPPLASHEQYF. In DNA, the CDR3 is TGTGCCAGCAGGCCACCTTTAGCTTCGCACGAGCAGTACTTC.

The chain couples TRBV7-2 to TRBJ2-3, with 12 bases that match TRBD2. The CDR3 spans 17 residues. Germline V lookup: CDR1 SGHTA, CDR2 FQGNSA. Trimming at V came to 5 bases and at J to 1 base, leaving 7 bases not matched to a gene. This CDR3 reads CASSPSGRARGTDTQYF. As DNA, the CDR3 is TGTGCCAGCAGCCCTAGCGGGAGGGCCCGAGGCACAGATACGCAGTATTTT.

The genes are TRBV29-1 and TRBJ1-1; maybe TRBD1 (5 bases). The CDR3 is made up of 13 amino acids. The germline CDR1 and CDR2 sequences are SQVTM and ANQGSEA. V shed 6 bases and J shed 7 bases, with 18 bases lying between them. The CDR3 region has the DNA TGCAGCGTAGCCGGGACTACCGCCCTTGAAGCTTTCTTT. Translated, it gives CSVAGTTALEAFF.

This clone was seen only once. The chain is built from TRBV5-1 and TRBJ2-7; D is possibly TRBD1 or TRBD2 (5 bases each). This CDR3 has 14 amino acids. Germline values: CDR1 SGHRS, CDR2 YFSETQ. V gave up 0 bases and J gave up 6 bases, with 13 bases separating them. For the CDR3, the DNA is TGCGCCAGCAGCTTGGACCCTAGGGGACGCGAGCAGTACTTC. Translated, it gives CASSLDPRGREQYF.

The gene calls are TRBV19 and TRBJ2-7; 9 nucleotides match TRBD1. The junction had 9 bases not matched to a gene; V was cut back by 3 bases and J by 3 bases. The CDR3 consists of 16 residues. CDR1 is LNHDA, CDR2 SQIVND, per germline (reference sequence). As DNA, the CDR3 is TGTGCCAGTAGTATGGGACAGGGCGCGCGTCTCTACGAGCAGTACTTC. Its translation: CASSMGQGARLYEQYF.

The chain couples TRBV7-9 to TRBJ2-1; the match to TRBD2 covers 7 bases. Trimming cost V 0 bases and J 3 bases; bases outside gene matches: 5. Germline V gene lookup returns CDR1 SEHNR and CDR2 FQNEAQ (reference sequence). This CDR3 spans 16 amino acids. The CDR3 DNA is TGTGCCAGCAGCTTAGCACTAGCGCGCGGCTACAATGAGCAGTTCTTC. Translated, it gives CASSLALARGYNEQFF.

The chain employs TRBV19 and TRBJ2-5, with D unclear. Germline V gives CDR1 LNHDA, CDR2 SQIVND (reference sequence). CDR3 length: 12 residues. V gave up 6 bases and J gave up 5 bases, with 10 bases separating them. CDR3 in DNA: TGTGCCAGTAGCAGACCTGCGGAGACCCAGTACTTC. Its protein is CASSRPAETQYF.

The chain employs TRBV4-3 and TRBJ2-2, with D uncertain. V lost 0 bases and J lost 9, with 8 bases in between. The germline V gene has CDR1 LGHNA and CDR2 YSLEER. This CDR3 is 13 amino acids long. CDR3 sequence (DNA): TGCGCCAGCAGCCAAGATGGAAGTTGGGAGCTGTTTTTT. This encodes CASSQDGSWELFF.

The chain couples TRBV28 to TRBJ1-1; D is undetermined. Trimming stripped 2 bases from V and 6 bases from J, with 7 bases between. Germline V lookup: CDR1 MDHEN, CDR2 SYDVKM. This CDR3 comprises 12 residues. The CDR3 region has the DNA TGTGCCAGCAGTTTAGATCTGGCTGAAGCTTTCTTT. Amino acid sequence: CASSLDLAEAFF.

The rearrangement uses TRBV7-4 and TRBJ2-2; no clear D gene. This CDR3 comprises 14 residues. The germline V and J ends were trimmed by 9 bases and 8 bases, with 19 bases remaining between them. CDR1 SGHVT and CDR2 SQSDAQ come from the germline V gene. Here the CDR3 DNA reads TGTGCCAGTCACGGTCTGGTTGTTAGGGGGGAGCTGTTTTTT. Residues: CASHGLVVRGELFF.

This clone was seen once. V usage is TRBV27 and J usage is TRBJ2-1, with 9 nucleotides matching TRBD2. J was trimmed by 5 bases and V by 5 bases; bases with no gene match: 16. This CDR3 region has 18 residues. In germline, CDR1 is MNHEY, CDR2 SMNVEV (reference sequence). The CDR3 loop reads CASSPIVVAGVFHNEQFF. DNA for the CDR3: TGTGCCAGCAGTCCCATCGTGGTAGCGGGAGTGTTCCACAATGAGCAGTTCTTC.

The chain employs TRBV10-3 and TRBJ2-7; D gene unclear. V lost 7 bases and J lost 1, with 8 bases in between. Germline lookup yields CDR1 ENHRY and CDR2 SYGVKD. The CDR3 length is 12 residues. The CDR3 region is CAINNPSYEQYF. CDR3 nucleotides: TGTGCCATCAACAACCCGTCCTACGAGCAGTACTTC.

Details on this clone: Within the sample, other DNA sequences also encode this same CDR3. The chain has TRBV6-1 and TRBJ2-7; D gene uncertain. Trimming pared 2 bases from V and 2 bases from J, leaving 7 bases between. From germline, CDR1 is MNHNS and CDR2 SASEGT. The CDR3 covers 13 residues. For the CDR3, the DNA is TGTGCCAGCAGTGAACGCGGACCCTACGAGCAGTACTTC. This encodes CASSERGPYEQYF.

The CDR3 spells CASSPSSGGRYNEQFF. In nucleotides, the CDR3 is TGTGCCAGCAGTCCCTCTTCTGGCGGGAGGTACAATGAGCAGTTCTTC. The chain is built from TRBV28 and TRBJ2-1; the match to TRBD2 covers 8 bases. The length of the CDR3 is 16 residues. CDR1 and CDR2 (germline): MDHEN, SYDVKM. Germline trimming cut 5 bases from V and 4 bases from J; bases unmatched to any gene: 10.